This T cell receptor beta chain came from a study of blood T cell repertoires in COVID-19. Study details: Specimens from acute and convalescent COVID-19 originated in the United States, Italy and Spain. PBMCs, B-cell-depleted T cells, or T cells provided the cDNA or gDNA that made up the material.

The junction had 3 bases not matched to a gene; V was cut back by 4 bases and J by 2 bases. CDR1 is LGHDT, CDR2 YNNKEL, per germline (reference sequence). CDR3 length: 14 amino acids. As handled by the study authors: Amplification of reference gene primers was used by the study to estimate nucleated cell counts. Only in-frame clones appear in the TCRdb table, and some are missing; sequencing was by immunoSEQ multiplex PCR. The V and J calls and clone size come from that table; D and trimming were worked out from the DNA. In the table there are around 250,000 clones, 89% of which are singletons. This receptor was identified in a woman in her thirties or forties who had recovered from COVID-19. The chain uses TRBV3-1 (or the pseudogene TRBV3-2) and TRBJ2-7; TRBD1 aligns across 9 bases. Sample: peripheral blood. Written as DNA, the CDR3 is TGTGCCAGCAGCCCCACAGGGGGCCCCTACGAGCAGTACTTC. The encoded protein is CASSPTGGPYEQYF.